This record concerns one T cell receptor beta chain sequence. As handled by the study authors: Amplification from reference gene primers served as the basis for estimated nucleated cell counts. Assay used: immunoSEQ multiplex PCR; TCRdb lists only in-frame clones, some missing. V and J calls and clone size follow that table, whereas D and trimming were derived from the DNA. The sample comprises more than 100,000 clones, roughly 87% of which are singletons, and 6% to 6.5% rests with the top ten. The data stem from a study of blood T cell repertoires in COVID-19. As for the study in general: Samples taken during acute and convalescent COVID-19 were collected in the United States, Italy and Spain. T cells, B-cell-depleted T cells, or PBMCs provided the cDNA or gDNA that served as material.

The V gene end was trimmed by 4 bases and the J gene end by 3 bases; junction bases not matched to a gene: 7. This CDR3 contains 15 residues. Germline assignment: CDR1 MGHRA and CDR2 YSYEKL. The clonotype comes from a human donor in a cohort sampled during active COVID-19. The material sequenced was peripheral blood. This chain links TRBV4-1 with TRBJ1-1; 8 nucleotides align to TRBD1. CDR3 nucleotide sequence: TGCGCCAGCAGCCGGAAGGACAGGGCGGACACTGAAGCTTTCTTT. It codes for CASSRKDRADTEAFF.